The text below deals with one T cell receptor beta chain. TCRdb reprocessed the 5' RACE reads via MiXCR and lists one record per CDR3 protein. The table has hundreds of thousands of distinct CDR3 sequences, 21% seen once. The sample originates from a study of identical twins. Looked up from germline, CDR1 is SGHTA and CDR2 is FQGTGA. This CDR3 contains 16 residues. Trimming took 0 bases from V and 4 from J; bases not matched to a gene: 5. These data also formed part of another study, on T cells expressing NK-cell markers.

The TCR was taken from a woman between 18 and 29 years old in good health. The J gene is TRBJ2-1, the V gene TRBV7-3; TRBD2 aligns across 8 bases. What was sequenced was PBMCs. In DNA, the CDR3 is TGTGCCAGCAGCTTAACGGGAAGCGGGGGTTACAATGAGCAGTTCTTC. Residues: CASSLTGSGGYNEQFF.